The rows below give T cell receptor beta chains drawn from one sample of a study of beta chain features in type 1 diabetes. Clones were sequenced by immunoSEQ multiplex PCR, and TCRdb holds only the in-frame ones, with some missing. The sample gives 550,000 to 850,000 clones, around 15% of which show up once; 0.022% is in the top ten. The sample comprised naive CD4+ T cells from blood. The receptors stem from a man aged 18 to 35 with type 1 diabetes. CDR3s leave out the opening cysteine and the closing phenylalanine or tryptophan. D genes are given only for firm matches. Clone size is shown for a subset of rows, as once, few, many or a class of expanded clone.

v_gene,d_gene,abundance,CDR3aa
TRBV5-6,.,.,ASSPQSEDGYT
TRBV2,TRBD1,.,ASRQGETQY
TRBV10-3,.,few,AISGLTERSSGNTIY
TRBV4-1,.,.,ASSQEGRAASKYGYA
TRBV10-3,TRBD1,few,AISPTGRQETQY
TRBV18,.,few,ASSPPGGSGTDTQY
TRBV2,.,.,ASSALYGYT
TRBV6-5,TRBD1,.,ASSRTGPYEQY
TRBV30,.,few,AWSVQITTF
TRBV5-4,.,few,ASSLSAGAYNEQF
TRBV30,TRBD1,few,AWKQGAGNSPLH
TRBV18,.,.,ASSRDEGPKY
TRBV29-1,.,few,SVVNPGVLNTEAF
TRBV29-1,.,.,SFRDQYNSPLH
TRBV30,.,.,AWDPGHTEAF
TRBV6-5,.,.,ASSYRVRGNSPLH
TRBV4-1,.,once,ASSQHYEQY
TRBV12-5,.,few,ASGISHRERDIQY
TRBV5-1,.,.,ASSGAGSASGYT
TRBV29-1,TRBD1,.,SVVGDRVSTEAF
TRBV7-7,.,few,ASSYGSQLDTQY
TRBV2,TRBD1,few,ASRRDSNNGELF
TRBV10-3,TRBD1,few,AISERDRNEQY
TRBV11-3,.,few,ASSLQGNSPLH
TRBV2,.,few,ASSEGASAKGYT
TRBV7-9,TRBD1,few,ASTSHRGPSSYEQY
TRBV13,.,.,ASSSTSDWLYQETQY
TRBV7-9,.,many,ASRGNEQF
TRBV7-9,.,.,ASSPLDNSPLH
TRBV5-1,.,few,ASSLYRQETQY
TRBV2,.,.,ALGGQGSYEQY
TRBV14,TRBD2,few,ASSQETSGESQETQY
TRBV28,TRBD2,.,ASSSPGTSGVSYEQY